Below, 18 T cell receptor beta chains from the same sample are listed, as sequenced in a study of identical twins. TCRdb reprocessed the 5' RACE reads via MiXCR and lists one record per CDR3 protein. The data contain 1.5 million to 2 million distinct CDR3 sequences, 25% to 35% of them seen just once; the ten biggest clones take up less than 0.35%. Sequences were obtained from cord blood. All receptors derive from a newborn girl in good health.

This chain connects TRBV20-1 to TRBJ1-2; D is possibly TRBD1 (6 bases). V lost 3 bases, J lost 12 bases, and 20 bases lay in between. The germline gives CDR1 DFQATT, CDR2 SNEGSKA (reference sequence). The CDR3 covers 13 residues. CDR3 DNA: TGCAGTGCTAGCACGCAAGGCCTCGGGGGCCACACCTTC. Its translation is CSASTQGLGGHTF.

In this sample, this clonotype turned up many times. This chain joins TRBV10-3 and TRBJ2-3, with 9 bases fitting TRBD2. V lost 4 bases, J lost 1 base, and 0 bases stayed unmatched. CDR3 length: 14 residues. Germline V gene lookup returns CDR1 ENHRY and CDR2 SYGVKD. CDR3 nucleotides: TGTGCCATCAGTGCTAGCGGGGGCACAGATACGCAGTATTTT. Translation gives CAISASGGTDTQYF.

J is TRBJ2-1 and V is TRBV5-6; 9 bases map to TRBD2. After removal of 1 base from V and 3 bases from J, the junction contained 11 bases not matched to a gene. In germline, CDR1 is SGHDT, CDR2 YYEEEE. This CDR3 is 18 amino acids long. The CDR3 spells CASSLLAGAQLIYNEQFF. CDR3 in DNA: TGTGCCAGCAGCTTGTTAGCGGGAGCTCAATTAATCTACAATGAGCAGTTCTTC.

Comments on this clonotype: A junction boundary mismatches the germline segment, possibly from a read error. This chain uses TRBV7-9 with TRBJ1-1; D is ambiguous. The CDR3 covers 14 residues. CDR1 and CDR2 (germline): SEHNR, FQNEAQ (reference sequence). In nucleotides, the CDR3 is TGTGCCAGCAACTTAGCGCCCGGGAACACTGAAGCTTTCTTT. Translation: CASNLAPGNTEAFF.

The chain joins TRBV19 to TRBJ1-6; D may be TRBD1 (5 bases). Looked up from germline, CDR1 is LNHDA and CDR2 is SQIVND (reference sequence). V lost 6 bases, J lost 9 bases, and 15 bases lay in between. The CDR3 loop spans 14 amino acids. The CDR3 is CASRVGHVSSPLHF. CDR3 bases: TGTGCCAGTAGAGTCGGACACGTCAGTTCACCCCTCCACTTT.

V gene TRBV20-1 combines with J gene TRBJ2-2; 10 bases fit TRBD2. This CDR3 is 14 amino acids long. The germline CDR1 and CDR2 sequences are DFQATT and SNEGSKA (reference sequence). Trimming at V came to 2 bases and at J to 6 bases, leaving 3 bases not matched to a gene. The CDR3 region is CSARLAGVAGELFF. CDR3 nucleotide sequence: TGCAGTGCTAGACTAGCGGGAGTGGCCGGGGAGCTGTTTTTT.

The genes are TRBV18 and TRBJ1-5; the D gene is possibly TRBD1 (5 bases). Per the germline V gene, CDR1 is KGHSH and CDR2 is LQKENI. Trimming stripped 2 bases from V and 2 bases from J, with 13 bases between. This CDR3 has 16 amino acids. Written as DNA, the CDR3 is TGTGCCAGCTCACCAAATCAGGGAGGCGGCAATCAGCCCCAGCATTTT. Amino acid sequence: CASSPNQGGGNQPQHF.

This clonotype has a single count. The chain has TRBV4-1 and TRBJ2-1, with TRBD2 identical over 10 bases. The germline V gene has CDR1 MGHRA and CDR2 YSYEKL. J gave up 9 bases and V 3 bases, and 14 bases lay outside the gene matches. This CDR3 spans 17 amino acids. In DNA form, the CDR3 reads TGCGCCAGCAGCCACCCCAATGGACTAGCGGATCACACTGAGCAGTTCTTC. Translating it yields CASSHPNGLADHTEQFF.

This chain's CDR3 is CASSQDWTSYEQYF. As DNA, the CDR3 is TGTGCCAGCAGCCAAGATTGGACCTCCTACGAGCAGTACTTC. This chain uses TRBV4-2 with TRBJ2-7; no clear D. V lost 0 bases to trimming and J lost 0 bases, with 6 bases between them. CDR3 length: 14 residues. Germline loops: CDR1 LGHNA, CDR2 YNFKEQ.

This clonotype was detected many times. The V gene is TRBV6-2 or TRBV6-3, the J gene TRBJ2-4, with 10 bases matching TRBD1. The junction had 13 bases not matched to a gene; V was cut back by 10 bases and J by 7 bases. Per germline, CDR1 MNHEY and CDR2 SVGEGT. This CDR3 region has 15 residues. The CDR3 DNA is TGTGCCACCCTTCTTGGGGGACAGGGGAGGAACATTCAGTACTTC. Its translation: CATLLGGQGRNIQYF.

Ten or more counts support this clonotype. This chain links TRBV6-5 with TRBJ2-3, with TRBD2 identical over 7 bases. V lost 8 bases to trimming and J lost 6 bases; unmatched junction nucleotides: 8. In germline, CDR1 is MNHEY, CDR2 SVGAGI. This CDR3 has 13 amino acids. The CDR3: CASVGGSSDTQYF. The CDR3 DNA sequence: TGTGCCAGCGTTGGCGGGAGTTCGGATACGCAGTATTTT.

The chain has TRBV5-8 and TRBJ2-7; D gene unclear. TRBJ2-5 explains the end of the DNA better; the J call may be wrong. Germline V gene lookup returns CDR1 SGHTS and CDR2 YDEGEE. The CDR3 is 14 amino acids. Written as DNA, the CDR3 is TGTGCCAGCAGCTTGTATGGTCCCGGACAGACCCAGTACTTC. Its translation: CASSLYGPGQTQYF.

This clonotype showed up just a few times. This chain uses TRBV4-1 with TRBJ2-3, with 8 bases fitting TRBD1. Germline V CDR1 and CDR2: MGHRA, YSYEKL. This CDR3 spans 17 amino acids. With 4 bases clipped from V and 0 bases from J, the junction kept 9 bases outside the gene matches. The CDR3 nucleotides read TGCGCCAGCAGCCCGAAACAGGACAGGGCTAGCACAGATACGCAGTATTTT. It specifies CASSPKQDRASTDTQYF.

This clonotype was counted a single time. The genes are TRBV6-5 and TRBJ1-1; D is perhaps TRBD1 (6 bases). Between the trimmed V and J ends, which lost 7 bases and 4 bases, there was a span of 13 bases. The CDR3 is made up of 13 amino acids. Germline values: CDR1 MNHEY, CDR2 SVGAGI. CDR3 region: CASTQGLGTEAFF. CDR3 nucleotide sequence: TGTGCCAGCACCCAGGGGCTGGGCACTGAAGCTTTCTTT.

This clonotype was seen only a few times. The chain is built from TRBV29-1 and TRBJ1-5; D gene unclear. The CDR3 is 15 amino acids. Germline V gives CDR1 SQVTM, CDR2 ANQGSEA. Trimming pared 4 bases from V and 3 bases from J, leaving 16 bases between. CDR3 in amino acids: CSVVVFGSDNQPQHF. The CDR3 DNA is TGCAGCGTTGTGGTCTTTGGGTCTGACAATCAGCCCCAGCATTTT.

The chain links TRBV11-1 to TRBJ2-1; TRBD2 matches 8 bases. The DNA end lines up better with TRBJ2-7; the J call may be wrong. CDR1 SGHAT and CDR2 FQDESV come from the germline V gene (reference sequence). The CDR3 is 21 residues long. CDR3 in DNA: TGTGCCAGCAGCTTTACCCAAATCAGACTAGCGAGTACACGCTCCTACAATGAGCAGTACTTC. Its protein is CASSFTQIRLASTRSYNEQYF.

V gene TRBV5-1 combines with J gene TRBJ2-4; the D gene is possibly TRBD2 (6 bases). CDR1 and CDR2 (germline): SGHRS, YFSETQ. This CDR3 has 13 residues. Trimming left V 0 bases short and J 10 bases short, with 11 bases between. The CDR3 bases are TGCGCCAGCAGCTTGGGCCGGGACTCTATTCAGTACTTC. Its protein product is CASSLGRDSIQYF. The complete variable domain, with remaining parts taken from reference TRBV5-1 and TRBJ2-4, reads KAGVTQTPRYLIKTRGQQVTLSCSPISGHRSVSWYQQTPGQGLQFLFEYFSETQRNKGNFPGRFSGRQFSNSRSEMNVSTLELGDSALYLCASSLGRDSIQYFGAGTRLSVL.

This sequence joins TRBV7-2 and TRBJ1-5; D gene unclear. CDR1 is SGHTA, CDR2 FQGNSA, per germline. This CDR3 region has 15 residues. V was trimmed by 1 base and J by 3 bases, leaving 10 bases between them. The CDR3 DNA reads TGTGCCAGCAGCTTAGGGCGCATAATCAATCAGCCCCAGCATTTT. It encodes CASSLGRIINQPQHF.